What follows is one T cell receptor (beta chain) and its context. This record belongs to a study of graft-versus-host responses after intestinal transplantation. Study background: Anti-thymocyte globulin induction, then tacrolimus and steroids for about 3 years, went to all recipients.

TCRdb's table, derived via immunoSEQ multiplex PCR, lists solely in-frame clones and lacks some. Among approximately 13,000 clones listed, around 40% were seen once. CFSE-labeled responder cells (about 200,000) were plated with about 200,000 irradiated, violet-dye-labeled stimulator cells. Sequenced material: alloreactive CD8+ T cells from a mixed lymphocyte reaction culture, taken before intestinal transplant. As to subset: CFSE-low proliferating T cells sorted from roughly six-day pre-transplant mixed lymphocyte reaction (GvH or HvG direction). The TCR sequence derives from a human patient who received an intestinal transplant.

For the CDR3, the DNA is TGTGCCAGCAGCTCCCACAAAACTAGCGGGGGCAATGAGCAGTTCTTC. Protein: CASSSHKTSGGNEQFF. The rearrangement joins TRBV11-3 to TRBJ2-1; TRBD2 agrees at 11 bases. The CDR3 is made up of 16 amino acids. V gave up 4 bases and J gave up 6 bases; unmatched junction bases: 8. Germline CDR1 reads SGHNT; CDR2 reads YENEEA.